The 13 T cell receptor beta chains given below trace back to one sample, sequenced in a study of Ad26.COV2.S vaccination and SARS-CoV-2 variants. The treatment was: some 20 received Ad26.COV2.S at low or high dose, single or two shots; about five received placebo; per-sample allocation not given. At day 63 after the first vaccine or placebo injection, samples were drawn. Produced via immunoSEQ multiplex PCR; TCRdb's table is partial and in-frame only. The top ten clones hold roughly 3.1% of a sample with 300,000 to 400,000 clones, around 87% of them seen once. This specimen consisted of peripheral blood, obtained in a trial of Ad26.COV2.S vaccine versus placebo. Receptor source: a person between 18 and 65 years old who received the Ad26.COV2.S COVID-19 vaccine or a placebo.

In nucleotides, the CDR3 is TGTGCCAGCCAATCCGGGTTTTGGCAGTTCTTC. Encoded protein: CASQSGFWQFF. The chain carries TRBV12-3 or TRBV12-4 and TRBJ2-1; no clear D. The CDR3 spans 11 residues. Trimming pared 8 bases from V and 12 bases from J, leaving 14 bases between.

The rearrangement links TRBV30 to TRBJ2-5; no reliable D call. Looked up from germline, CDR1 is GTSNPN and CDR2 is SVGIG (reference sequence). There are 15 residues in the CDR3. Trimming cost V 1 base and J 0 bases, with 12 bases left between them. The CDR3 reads CAWSARAWYQETQYF. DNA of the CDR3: TGTGCCTGGAGTGCCCGGGCCTGGTACCAAGAGACCCAGTACTTC.

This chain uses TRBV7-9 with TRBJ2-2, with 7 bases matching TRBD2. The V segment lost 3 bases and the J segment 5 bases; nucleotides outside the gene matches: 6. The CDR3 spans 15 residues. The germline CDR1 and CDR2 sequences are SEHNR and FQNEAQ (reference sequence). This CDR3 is CASSFGAGRTGELFF. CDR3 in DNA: TGTGCCAGCAGCTTTGGAGCGGGGAGGACCGGGGAGCTGTTTTTT.

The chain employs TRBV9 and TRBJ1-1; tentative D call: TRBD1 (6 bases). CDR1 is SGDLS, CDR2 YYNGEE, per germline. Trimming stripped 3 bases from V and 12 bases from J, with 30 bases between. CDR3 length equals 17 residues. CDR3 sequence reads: CASSETGTPFFAGKSFF. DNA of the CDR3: TGTGCCAGCAGCGAAACCGGGACACCTTTCTTCGCGGGAAAATCTTTCTTT. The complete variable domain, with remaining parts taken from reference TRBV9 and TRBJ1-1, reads DSGVTQTPKHLITATGQRVTLRCSPRSGDLSVYWYQQSLDQGLQFLIQYYNGEERAKGNILERFSAQQFPDLHSELNLSSLELGDSALYFCASSETGTPFFAGKSFFGQGTRLTVV.

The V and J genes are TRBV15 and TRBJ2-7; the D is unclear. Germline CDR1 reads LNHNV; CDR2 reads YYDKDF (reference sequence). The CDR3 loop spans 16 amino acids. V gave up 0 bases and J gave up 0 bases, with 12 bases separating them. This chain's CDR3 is CATSRDRRAVSYEQYF. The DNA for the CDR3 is TGTGCCACCAGCAGAGATCGTAGGGCTGTCTCCTACGAGCAGTACTTC.

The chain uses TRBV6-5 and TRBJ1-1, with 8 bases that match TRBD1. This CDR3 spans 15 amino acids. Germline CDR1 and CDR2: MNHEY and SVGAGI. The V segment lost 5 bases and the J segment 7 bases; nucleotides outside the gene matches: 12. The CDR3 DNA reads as TGTGCCAGCAGTAGGACCCAGGACAGGGTAGTTGAAGCTTTCTTT. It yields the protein CASSRTQDRVVEAFF.

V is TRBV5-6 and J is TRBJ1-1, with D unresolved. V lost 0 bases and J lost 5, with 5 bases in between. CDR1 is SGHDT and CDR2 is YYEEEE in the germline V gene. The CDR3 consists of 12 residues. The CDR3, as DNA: TGTGCCAGCAGCTTGGGGTTAACTGAAGCTTTCTTT. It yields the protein CASSLGLTEAFF.

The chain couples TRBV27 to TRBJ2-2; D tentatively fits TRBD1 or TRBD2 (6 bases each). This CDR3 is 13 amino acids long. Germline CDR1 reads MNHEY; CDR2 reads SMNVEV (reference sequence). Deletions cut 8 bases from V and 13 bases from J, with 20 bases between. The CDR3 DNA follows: TGTGCCAGCGGGAGATGGGGGGCTACTGGGCTGTTTTTT. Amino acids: CASGRWGATGLFF.

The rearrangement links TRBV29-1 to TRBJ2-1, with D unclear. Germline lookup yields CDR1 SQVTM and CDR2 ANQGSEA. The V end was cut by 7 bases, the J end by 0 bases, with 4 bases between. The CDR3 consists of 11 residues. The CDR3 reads CSADSYNEQFF. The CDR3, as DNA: TGCAGCGCTGACTCCTACAATGAGCAGTTCTTC.

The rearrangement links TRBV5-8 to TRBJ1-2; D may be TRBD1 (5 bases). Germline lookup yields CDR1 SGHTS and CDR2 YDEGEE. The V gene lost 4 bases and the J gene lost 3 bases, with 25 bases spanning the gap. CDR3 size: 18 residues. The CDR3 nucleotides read TGTGCCAGCAGCGCGCCGACAGACCTTACCTCGTCAGACTATGGCTACACCTTC. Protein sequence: CASSAPTDLTSSDYGYTF.

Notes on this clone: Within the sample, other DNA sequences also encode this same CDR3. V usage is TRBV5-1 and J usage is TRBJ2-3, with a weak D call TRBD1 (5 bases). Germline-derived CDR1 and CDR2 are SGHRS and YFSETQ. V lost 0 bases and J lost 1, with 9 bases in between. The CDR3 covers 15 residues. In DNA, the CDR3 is TGCGCCAGCAGCTTGGAGGGGTCTCGCACAGATACGCAGTATTTT. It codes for CASSLEGSRTDTQYF.

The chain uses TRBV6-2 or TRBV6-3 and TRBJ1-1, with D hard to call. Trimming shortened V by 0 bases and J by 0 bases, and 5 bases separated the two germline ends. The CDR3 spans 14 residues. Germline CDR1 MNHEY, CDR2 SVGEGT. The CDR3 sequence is CASSYSTVNTEAFF. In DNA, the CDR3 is TGTGCCAGCAGTTACTCGACGGTGAACACTGAAGCTTTCTTT.

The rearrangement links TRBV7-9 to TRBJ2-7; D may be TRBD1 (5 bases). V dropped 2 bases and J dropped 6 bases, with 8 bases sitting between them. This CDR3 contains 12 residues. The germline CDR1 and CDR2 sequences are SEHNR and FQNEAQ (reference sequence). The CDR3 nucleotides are TGTGCCAGCAGCTTACAGGGTAGCGAGCAGTACTTC. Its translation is CASSLQGSEQYF.